These 21 T cell receptor beta chains were all obtained from the same sample, sequenced in a study of cytomegalovirus exposure and HLA in healthy donors. PCR used 60 Vbeta primers and 13 Jbeta primers. Using immunoSEQ multiplex PCR, the repertoire was profiled, and TCRdb retains in-frame clones only, with some absent. This table lists some 96,000 clones. The sequencing sample was made of PBMCs. These receptors came from a woman under 40 in good health and CMV-seronegative.

This sequence joins TRBV28 and TRBJ1-1; D may be TRBD1 (5 bases). Germline loops: CDR1 MDHEN, CDR2 SYDVKM. This CDR3 has 12 amino acids. Trimming cost V 10 bases and J 4 bases, with 13 bases left between them. As DNA, the CDR3 is TGTGCCATCTCGGTGGGGGGCACTGAAGCTTTCTTT. Protein sequence: CAISVGGTEAFF.

The genes are TRBV6-5 and TRBJ2-7; tentative D call: TRBD2 (6 bases). Trimming left V 5 bases short and J 3 bases short, with 17 bases between. This CDR3 is built from 15 residues. Germline V gene lookup returns CDR1 MNHEY and CDR2 SVGAGI. The CDR3 protein is CASSRLVGNLYEQYF. As DNA, the CDR3 is TGTGCCAGCAGTCGACTAGTGGGGAACCTCTACGAGCAGTACTTC.

This chain links TRBV7-2 with TRBJ2-1, with 9 bases aligning to TRBD2. The V gene's germline CDR1 is SGHTA and CDR2 FQGNSA. CDR3 length: 16 residues. After removal of 2 bases from V and 6 bases from J, the junction contained 8 bases not matched to a gene. The CDR3 region has the DNA TGTGCCAGCAGCTTAAGTGCGACTAGCGGATCCAATGAGCAGTTCTTC. Translating gives CASSLSATSGSNEQFF.

The chain carries TRBV12-5 and TRBJ2-3, with D maybe TRBD1 (5 bases). Trimming removed 7 bases at V and 1 base at J, with 15 bases between. The germline V gene encodes CDR1 LGHNT and CDR2 FRNRAP. The CDR3 sequence is 15 residues long. The CDR3 bases are TGTGCTAGTGCCTTGGGGCGTGGGGGCACAGATACGCAGTATTTT. Amino acid sequence: CASALGRGGTDTQYF.

The chain couples TRBV5-1 to TRBJ1-3; weak D call: TRBD1 (5 bases). Trimming cost V 1 base and J 0 bases, with 11 bases left between them. The germline V gene has CDR1 SGHRS and CDR2 YFSETQ. CDR3 length: 16 residues. The CDR3 region is CASSLTQVLSGNTIYF. The DNA for the CDR3 is TGCGCCAGCAGCTTGACACAGGTCCTCTCTGGAAACACCATATATTTT.

The chain has TRBV10-3 and TRBJ1-1; 11 bases are a match to TRBD1. This CDR3 spans 14 amino acids. CDR1 is ENHRY and CDR2 is SYGVKD in the germline V gene. The trim removed 6 bases at V and 4 bases at J, leaving 4 bases unmatched. The CDR3 region is CAIRGDRGSTEAFF. DNA of the CDR3: TGTGCCATCAGGGGGGACAGGGGGAGCACTGAAGCTTTCTTT.

This rearrangement joins TRBV7-8 to TRBJ1-1; D call uncertain. Trimming left V 4 bases short and J 3 bases short, with 15 bases between. The length of the CDR3 is 15 residues. From germline, CDR1 is SGHVS and CDR2 FQNEAQ. The CDR3 DNA follows: TGTGCCAGCAGCTCTATGAGGGAGGACGACACTGAAGCTTTCTTT. This encodes CASSSMREDDTEAFF.

The rearrangement links TRBV28 to TRBJ2-2; TRBD1 might be the D (5 bases). From germline, CDR1 is MDHEN and CDR2 SYDVKM. V lost 1 base, J lost 3 bases, and 9 bases lay in between. The CDR3 has 15 residues. The CDR3 spells CASSLYRTHTGELFF. DNA of the CDR3: TGTGCCAGCAGTTTATACCGGACACACACCGGGGAGCTGTTTTTT.

The chain is built from TRBV30 and TRBJ1-2; D remains ambiguous. This CDR3 comprises 13 residues. Germline-derived CDR1 and CDR2 are GTSNPN and SVGIG (reference sequence). V was shortened by 0 bases and J by 5 bases, with 10 bases between the two germline ends. The CDR3 protein is CAWSVETTYGYTF. The CDR3, as DNA: TGTGCCTGGAGTGTAGAGACAACGTATGGCTACACCTTC.

The chain employs TRBV28 and TRBJ1-2, with 8 bases lining up with TRBD1. Germline V gene data show CDR1 as MDHEN and CDR2 as SYDVKM. V dropped 4 bases and J dropped 4; count of bases not matched to a gene: 8. The CDR3 totals 15 residues. The CDR3 loop reads CASSSRDRRGYGYTF. CDR3 DNA: TGTGCCAGCAGTTCTAGGGACAGGAGGGGCTATGGCTACACCTTC.

The chain uses TRBV6-5 and TRBJ1-1; D is uncertain. The length of the CDR3 is 13 residues. Trimming removed 11 bases at V and 1 base at J, with 14 bases between. In germline, CDR1 is MNHEY, CDR2 SVGAGI. The CDR3 nucleotides read TGTGCCTCCGAAAGGAGCGGGAACACTGAAGCTTTCTTT. Protein: CASERSGNTEAFF.

The rearrangement joins TRBV11-3 to TRBJ2-5, with 8 bases identical to TRBD1. The CDR3 is 15 amino acids. V lost 4 bases to trimming and J lost 4 bases; unmatched junction nucleotides: 8. Germline CDR1 reads SGHNT; CDR2 reads YENEEA. The CDR3 sequence: CASSSRTGTGETQYF. DNA for the CDR3: TGTGCCAGCAGCTCGCGGACAGGGACGGGAGAGACCCAGTACTTC.

The V call is TRBV28, the J call TRBJ1-5; no firm D call. Germline CDR1 reads MDHEN; CDR2 reads SYDVKM. The CDR3 contains 16 residues. Trimming stripped 2 bases from V and 4 bases from J, with 15 bases between. For the CDR3, the DNA is TGTGCCAGCAGTTTAACTCTAGATAGAAGGAATCAGCCCCAGCATTTT. It translates to CASSLTLDRRNQPQHF.

This sequence joins TRBV11-2 and TRBJ2-7, with 7 bases aligning to TRBD1. Looked up from germline, CDR1 is SGHAT and CDR2 is FQNNGV. Trimming cost V 4 bases and J 0 bases; bases outside gene matches: 9. The CDR3 is 16 residues long. The CDR3 sequence is CASSSYRGRFSYEQYF. The CDR3 DNA follows: TGTGCCAGCAGCTCCTACAGGGGCCGCTTCTCCTACGAGCAGTACTTC. Variable domain in full (rest from reference TRBV11-2 and TRBJ2-7): EAGVAQSPRYKIIEKRQSVAFWCNPISGHATLYWYQQILGQGPKLLIQFQNNGVVDDSQLPKDRFSAERLKGVDSTLKIQPAKLEDSAVYLCASSSYRGRFSYEQYFGPGTRLTVT.

The J gene is TRBJ1-3, the V gene TRBV4-1, with TRBD1 as a possible D gene (5 bases). Trimming took 0 bases from V and 1 from J, leaving 22 bases between them. Germline V CDR1 and CDR2: MGHRA, YSYEKL. CDR3 length equals 20 residues. The CDR3: CASSQDPQGSVILSGNTIYF. In DNA, the CDR3 is TGCGCCAGCAGCCAAGATCCGCAGGGATCAGTTATCCTATCTGGAAACACCATATATTTT.

This chain joins TRBV28 and TRBJ2-1, with a tentative D call TRBD2 (5 bases). The germline V and J ends were trimmed by 6 bases and 5 bases, with 17 bases remaining between them. The CDR3 length is 15 residues. The germline V gene encodes CDR1 MDHEN and CDR2 SYDVKM. Here the CDR3 reads CASRPRGITNNEQFF. DNA for the CDR3: TGTGCCAGCAGACCCCGGGGTATAACCAACAATGAGCAGTTCTTC.

The chain links TRBV4-1 to TRBJ2-2, with TRBD2 matching 7 bases. Germline CDR1 is MGHRA and CDR2 is YSYEKL. This CDR3 has 16 residues. J was trimmed by 2 bases and V by 0 bases; bases with no gene match: 3. The CDR3 loop is CASSQDGGGNTGELFF. The CDR3 nucleotides are TGCGCCAGCAGCCAAGACGGCGGGGGAAACACCGGGGAGCTGTTTTTT.

The chain employs TRBV10-3 and TRBJ1-2; 7 positions agree with TRBD1. Per the germline V gene, CDR1 is ENHRY and CDR2 is SYGVKD. This CDR3 contains 14 residues. The V gene end was trimmed by 3 bases and the J gene end by 4 bases; junction bases not matched to a gene: 5. The CDR3 DNA follows: TGTGCCATCAGTGATGCCGGGACAGCCTATGGCTACACCTTC. It codes for CAISDAGTAYGYTF.

Regarding this clone: One junction end disagrees with the germline gene, perhaps due to a read error. This sequence joins TRBV30 and TRBJ1-2; tentatively, D is TRBD1 (6 bases). The CDR3 covers 11 residues. In germline, CDR1 is GTSNPN, CDR2 SVGIG (reference sequence). CDR3 residues: CAWTFPGHPFF. CDR3 DNA: TGTGCCTGGACCTTTCCGGGACACCCATTCTTC.

The V and J genes are TRBV7-3 and TRBJ2-3; 11 nucleotides agree with TRBD1. The germline gives CDR1 SGHTA, CDR2 FQGTGA. After removal of 5 bases from V and 5 bases from J, the junction contained 9 bases not matched to a gene. The CDR3 totals 16 residues. The CDR3 coding sequence is TGTGCCAGCAGCCTGGGGACAGGGGGTTTAGGAGATACGCAGTATTTT. As protein: CASSLGTGGLGDTQYF. Supplemented by reference TRBV7-3 and TRBJ2-3, the full variable domain reads GAGVSQTPSNKVTEKGKYVELRCDPISGHTALYWYRQSLGQGPEFLIYFQGTGAADDSGLPNDRFFAVRPEGSVSTLKIQRTERGDSAVYLCASSLGTGGLGDTQYFGPGTRLTVL.

The chain carries TRBV7-8 and TRBJ1-2; 8 nucleotides agree with TRBD1. The V gene end was trimmed by 3 bases and the J gene end by 5 bases; junction bases not matched to a gene: 8. CDR3 length: 15 residues. Per germline, CDR1 SGHVS and CDR2 FQNEAQ. CDR3 region: CASSLSPGQEYGYTF. The CDR3 nucleotides read TGTGCCAGCAGCTTGAGCCCGGGACAGGAGTATGGCTACACCTTC. Drawing the rest from reference TRBV7-8 and TRBJ1-2, the complete variable domain is GAGVSQSPRYKVAKRGQDVALRCDPISGHVSLFWYQQALGQGPEFLTYFQNEAQLDKSGLPSDRFFAERPEGSVSTLKIQRTQQEDSAVYLCASSLSPGQEYGYTFGSGTRLTVV.